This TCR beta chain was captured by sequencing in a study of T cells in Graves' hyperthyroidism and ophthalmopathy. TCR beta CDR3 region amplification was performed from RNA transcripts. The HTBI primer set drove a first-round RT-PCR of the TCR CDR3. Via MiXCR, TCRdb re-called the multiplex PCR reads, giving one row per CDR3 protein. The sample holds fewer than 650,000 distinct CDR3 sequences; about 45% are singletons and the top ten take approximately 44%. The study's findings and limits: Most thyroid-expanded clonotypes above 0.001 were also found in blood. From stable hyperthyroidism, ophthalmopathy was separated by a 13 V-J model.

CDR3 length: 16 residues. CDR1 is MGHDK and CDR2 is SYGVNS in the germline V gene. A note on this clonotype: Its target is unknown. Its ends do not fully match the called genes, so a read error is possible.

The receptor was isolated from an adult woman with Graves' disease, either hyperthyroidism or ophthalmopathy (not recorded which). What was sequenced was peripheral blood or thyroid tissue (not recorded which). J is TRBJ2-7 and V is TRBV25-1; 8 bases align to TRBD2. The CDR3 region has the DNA TGCGCCAGCAGCCAAGAAAGCGGGAGTTTCCCCCACGAGCAGTACTTC. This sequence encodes CASSQESGSFPHEQYF.